The 18 T cell receptor beta chains listed next were all sequenced from one sample in a study of OX40 agonist ivuxolimab in advanced cancers. Only in-frame clones appear in the TCRdb table, and some are missing; sequencing was by immunoSEQ multiplex PCR. The sample includes around 34,000 clones, 80% to 85% of them seen just once. This sample comprised CD4+ or CD8+ T cells sorted from blood, obtained in a trial of the OX40 agonist ivuxolimab. All receptors derive from an adult with an advanced solid tumor such as melanoma, head and neck, liver or kidney cancer.

This clone is a singleton in its sample. The rearrangement links TRBV5-6 to TRBJ2-3; no clear D gene. Trimming shortened V by 3 bases and J by 3 bases, and 8 bases separated the two germline ends. The CDR3 extends over 13 amino acids. Germline CDR1 SGHDT, CDR2 YYEEEE. For the CDR3, the DNA is TGTGCCAGCAGCTCGGACGGAACAGATACGCAGTATTTT. The encoded protein is CASSSDGTDTQYF.

The chain has TRBV10-3 and TRBJ1-3, with a weak D call TRBD1 (5 bases). CDR1 ENHRY and CDR2 SYGVKD come from the germline V gene. Trimming shortened V by 7 bases and J by 4 bases, and 20 bases separated the two germline ends. The CDR3 extends over 16 amino acids. The DNA of the CDR3 is TGTGCCATCACCCGGGACTCACTTAGGGGAGGAAACACCATATATTTT. Translating it yields CAITRDSLRGGNTIYF.

This clone was detected a few times. This chain joins TRBV18 and TRBJ1-2; D ambiguous. V lost 2 bases and J lost 4, with 11 bases in between. The CDR3 loop spans 14 amino acids. CDR1 and CDR2 (germline): KGHSH, LQKENI. The DNA of the CDR3 is TGTGCCAGCTCACCAAGTGAGGGATCCTATGGCTACACCTTC. Translating gives CASSPSEGSYGYTF.

This clone was counted only a few times. The V call is TRBV5-4, the J call TRBJ2-3, with 9 bases fitting TRBD1. The CDR3 extends over 15 amino acids. Germline V gene data show CDR1 as SGHNT and CDR2 as YYREEE (reference sequence). The J segment lost 5 bases and the V segment lost 5 bases, leaving 9 bases of the junction unmatched. In nucleotides, the CDR3 is TGTGCCAGCAGTTCAAAACAGGGGGCAAAAGATACGCAGTATTTT. It encodes CASSSKQGAKDTQYF.

Sample share makes this clone medium-sized (0.01 to 0.1%). V and J are TRBV28 and TRBJ2-6; D gene uncertain. Trimming took 6 bases from V and 0 from J, leaving 15 bases between them. Germline CDR1 MDHEN, CDR2 SYDVKM. The CDR3 consists of 17 residues. The CDR3 coding sequence is TGTGCCAGCAGGACCCCGGCGGACCCCTCTGGGGCCAACGTCCTGACTTTC. Encoded protein: CASRTPADPSGANVLTF.

Here the CDR3 reads CASSPLAGVGGGEQFF. Written as DNA, the CDR3 is TGTGCCAGCTCCCCCTTAGCGGGAGTAGGGGGGGGCGAGCAGTTCTTC. The chain links TRBV18 to TRBJ2-1; 9 nucleotides line up with TRBD2. The V gene's germline CDR1 is KGHSH and CDR2 LQKENI. Losses at the gene ends were 6 bases for V and 10 bases for J; bases not matched to a gene: 16. This CDR3 has 16 amino acids.

The chain has TRBV4-1 and TRBJ2-6; the D is unclear. The germline V gene encodes CDR1 MGHRA and CDR2 YSYEKL. CDR3 size: 15 residues. V was clipped by 0 bases and J by 0 bases, with 3 bases between them. CDR3 loop: CASSQDSSGANVLTF. In DNA form, the CDR3 reads TGCGCCAGCAGCCAAGATAGCTCTGGGGCCAACGTCCTGACTTTC.

V usage is TRBV7-2 and J usage is TRBJ1-3, with 7 bases identical to TRBD1. Unmatched junction bases numbered 4, after V lost 5 bases and J lost 3 bases. CDR3 length: 14 amino acids. The V gene's germline CDR1 is SGHTA and CDR2 FQGNSA. DNA of the CDR3: TGTGCCAGCAGCCAAGGGACAGTTGGAAACACCATATATTTT. It yields the protein CASSQGTVGNTIYF.

A few counts support this clone. The chain is built from TRBV4-3 and TRBJ1-1, with D perhaps matching TRBD1 (6 bases). CDR1 LGHNA and CDR2 YSLEER come from the germline V gene. V was clipped by 4 bases and J by 2 bases, with 17 bases between them. CDR3 length equals 16 residues. CDR3 nucleotide sequence: TGCGCCAGCAGCCCATACTTCACAGGGTCCAACACTGAAGCTTTCTTT. Its protein product is CASSPYFTGSNTEAFF.

The genes are TRBV11-2 and TRBJ2-1; tentatively, D is TRBD2 (5 bases). Trimming took 8 bases from V and 1 from J, leaving 12 bases between them. This CDR3 comprises 14 residues. From germline, CDR1 is SGHAT and CDR2 FQNNGV. The CDR3 bases are TGTGCCAGCTCACGGGATAGGTCCTACAATGAGCAGTTCTTC. Protein product: CASSRDRSYNEQFF. Full variable domain (remainder filled in from reference TRBV11-2 and TRBJ2-1): EAGVAQSPRYKIIEKRQSVAFWCNPISGHATLYWYQQILGQGPKLLIQFQNNGVVDDSQLPKDRFSAERLKGVDSTLKIQPAKLEDSAVYLCASSRDRSYNEQFFGPGTRLTVL.

This clone appeared a few times. The genes are TRBV6-6 and TRBJ2-5; 9 nucleotides agree with TRBD1. This CDR3 is 13 amino acids long. After removal of 5 bases from V and 5 bases from J, the junction contained 3 bases not matched to a gene. CDR1 and CDR2 from the germline V gene are MNHNY and SVGAGI (reference sequence). The chain's CDR3 is CASSNRGLETQYF. CDR3 in DNA: TGTGCCAGCAGTAACAGGGGGCTTGAGACCCAGTACTTC.

This chain uses TRBV19 with TRBJ2-3, with D perhaps matching TRBD2 (5 bases). Germline assignment: CDR1 LNHDA and CDR2 SQIVND (reference sequence). The CDR3 spans 14 residues. V shed 0 bases and J shed 6 bases, with 10 bases lying between them. CDR3 in DNA: TGTGCCAGTAGTATAGATCTGAGGGTCGATACGCAGTATTTT. Protein: CASSIDLRVDTQYF.

This clone was recorded a few times. The chain employs TRBV28 and TRBJ2-7, with D tentatively TRBD1 or TRBD2 (5 bases each). CDR3 size: 14 residues. Germline CDR1 is MDHEN and CDR2 is SYDVKM. V shed 8 bases and J shed 6 bases, with 20 bases lying between them. The CDR3: CASGGPGTTGEQYF. The CDR3 nucleotides are TGTGCCAGCGGGGGACCTGGGACCACGGGCGAGCAGTACTTC.

This clone was detected only once. This chain links TRBV19 with TRBJ1-3; a possible D gene is TRBD1 (5 bases). CDR1 is LNHDA, CDR2 SQIVND, per germline (reference sequence). The CDR3 is 15 amino acids. V was shortened by 3 bases and J by 0 bases, with 9 bases between the two germline ends. The DNA for the CDR3 is TGTGCCAGTAGTATGGAGGGGTCCTCTGGAAACACCATATATTTT. Residues: CASSMEGSSGNTIYF.

V is TRBV2 and J is TRBJ2-1; D perhaps matches TRBD2 (5 bases). The length of the CDR3 is 11 residues. CDR1 SNHLY and CDR2 FYNNEI come from the germline V gene. Trimming shortened V by 2 bases and J by 15 bases, and 11 bases separated the two germline ends. CDR3 in amino acids: CASSEWERRFF. The DNA for the CDR3 is TGTGCCAGCAGTGAATGGGAGCGCCGGTTCTTC.

A single count supports this clone. The genes are TRBV5-1 and TRBJ1-5; possible D gene TRBD1, 5 bases. Trimming took 4 bases from V and 0 from J, leaving 11 bases between them. Germline CDR1 SGHRS, CDR2 YFSETQ. This CDR3 contains 15 residues. CDR3 nucleotides: TGCGCCAGCAGCCCCGGGACGTATAGCAATCAGCCCCAGCATTTT. This sequence encodes CASSPGTYSNQPQHF.

This clone was seen just once. The genes are TRBV5-4 and TRBJ1-6; D remains unclear. Germline V CDR1 and CDR2: SGHNT, YYREEE (reference sequence). The CDR3 is 16 residues long. V shed 6 bases and J shed 9 bases, with 22 bases lying between them. CDR3 sequence: CASTTDGDGWGSPLHF. CDR3 DNA sequence: TGTGCCAGCACCACGGACGGTGATGGTTGGGGTTCACCCCTCCACTTT.

This clone was seen only once. V is TRBV9 and J is TRBJ2-3; 8 bases map to TRBD1. Trimming took 3 bases from V and 2 from J; bases not matched to a gene: 8. Germline loops: CDR1 SGDLS, CDR2 YYNGEE. The CDR3 is made up of 16 amino acids. This CDR3 reads CASSERTGRTTDTQYF. CDR3 bases: TGTGCCAGCAGCGAGAGGACAGGGCGAACCACAGATACGCAGTATTTT.